These T cell receptor beta chains were read from a single sample in a study of PD-1 blockade in mismatch repair-deficient tumors. Using immunoSEQ multiplex PCR, the repertoire was profiled, and TCRdb retains in-frame clones only, with some absent. Seen here are 60,000 to 75,000 clones, approximately 88% observed once, and the top ten hold roughly 14%. The material sequenced was peripheral blood, taken 52 weeks after starting pembrolizumab. These receptors were collected from an adult with mismatch repair-deficient cancer. CDR3s leave out the opening cysteine and the closing phenylalanine or tryptophan.

v_gene: TRBV4-1; j_gene: TRBJ2-1; CDR3aa: ASSQGQGLYNEQF
v_gene: TRBV9; j_gene: TRBJ2-3; CDR3aa: ASSAEGSTDTQY
v_gene: TRBV6-5; j_gene: TRBJ2-7; CDR3aa: ASSWDRETYEQY
v_gene: TRBV5-1; j_gene: TRBJ2-2; CDR3aa: ASSFGPSNTGELF
v_gene: TRBV25-1; j_gene: TRBJ1-2; CDR3aa: ASSEFMVGYT
v_gene: TRBV19; j_gene: TRBJ2-3; CDR3aa: ASSGTGVSDTQY
v_gene: TRBV19; j_gene: TRBJ2-1; CDR3aa: ASSRGTLSSYNEQF
v_gene: TRBV5-1; j_gene: TRBJ1-4; CDR3aa: ASSLEGGRWEKLF
v_gene: TRBV5-1; j_gene: TRBJ2-2; CDR3aa: ASQRVTGELF
v_gene: TRBV7-9; j_gene: TRBJ2-5; CDR3aa: ASSFVEAQETQY
v_gene: TRBV6-6; j_gene: TRBJ1-5; CDR3aa: ASSNGQGRQPQH
v_gene: TRBV7-9; j_gene: TRBJ2-2; CDR3aa: ASSLGRGRNTGELF
v_gene: TRBV4-2; j_gene: TRBJ2-5; CDR3aa: ASSQDQGQGGETQY
v_gene: TRBV2; j_gene: TRBJ1-5; CDR3aa: ASSDGQSNQPQH
v_gene: TRBV7-9; j_gene: TRBJ2-7; CDR3aa: ASSLAGNYEQY
v_gene: TRBV28; j_gene: NA; CDR3aa: ASSSDGTESYEQY
v_gene: TRBV30; j_gene: TRBJ1-1; CDR3aa: AWSAPAGGAEAF
v_gene: TRBV4-3; j_gene: TRBJ2-1; CDR3aa: ASSQSGGPNEQF
v_gene: TRBV10-1; j_gene: TRBJ2-5; CDR3aa: AIPKTAGMETQY
v_gene: TRBV5-8; j_gene: TRBJ2-7; CDR3aa: ASSLKSRNLAYEQY
v_gene: TRBV7-3; j_gene: TRBJ2-1; CDR3aa: ASSLIGGRAQF
v_gene: TRBV29-1; j_gene: TRBJ2-7; CDR3aa: SALGESYEQY
v_gene: TRBV28; j_gene: TRBJ1-5; CDR3aa: ASNSGGGQPQH
v_gene: TRBV7-6; j_gene: TRBJ2-2; CDR3aa: ASSLPASTGELF
v_gene: TRBV5-4; j_gene: TRBJ2-7; CDR3aa: AIGTVKSYEQY
v_gene: TRBV6-5; j_gene: TRBJ1-2; CDR3aa: ASSYAGTGELSYT
v_gene: TRBV11-2; j_gene: TRBJ2-7; CDR3aa: ASSLQGTRSSYEQY
v_gene: TRBV5-6; j_gene: TRBJ2-6; CDR3aa: ASMEVTGANVLT
v_gene: TRBV7-3; j_gene: TRBJ2-3; CDR3aa: ASSLISGTDTQY
v_gene: TRBV7-3; j_gene: TRBJ2-1; CDR3aa: ASRALGGNEQF
v_gene: TRBV11-2; j_gene: TRBJ2-3; CDR3aa: ASSRESGRGRRDTQY
v_gene: TRBV4-1; j_gene: TRBJ2-1; CDR3aa: ASSQGLYNEQF
v_gene: TRBV27; j_gene: TRBJ2-7; CDR3aa: ASSSTGTGPYEQY
v_gene: TRBV4-1; j_gene: TRBJ1-5; CDR3aa: ASSQFQGDGQPQH
v_gene: TRBV6-5; j_gene: TRBJ2-3; CDR3aa: ASRGTAYTDTQY
v_gene: TRBV4-2; j_gene: TRBJ2-7; CDR3aa: ASSQTGIGTYEQY
v_gene: TRBV6-4; j_gene: TRBJ2-3; CDR3aa: ASSDGTGADTQY
v_gene: TRBV11-2; j_gene: TRBJ2-7; CDR3aa: ASSLGRGTYEQY